Shown below are 4 T cell receptor beta chains from a single sample sequenced in a study of neoadjuvant anti-PD-1 for oral cavity cancer. Profiled with immunoSEQ multiplex PCR; TCRdb holds only in-frame clones, not every one. The table lists 35,000 to 40,000 clones, around 40% of them singletons. Time point denoted: after neoadjuvant nivolumab, at surgical resection. Sequenced here: tumor tissue, sampled after nivolumab (anti-PD-1) treatment. All receptors come from a person between 40 and 85 years old with oral cavity squamous cell carcinoma.

This chain connects TRBV2 to TRBJ1-5; perhaps TRBD1 as D (6 bases). The V and J ends lost 1 base and 1 base respectively, with 11 bases between them. Germline V gene data show CDR1 as SNHLY and CDR2 as FYNNEI. This CDR3 has 16 residues. For the CDR3, the DNA is TGTGCCAGCAGTGAAGTAAGGACAGCCAGCAATCAGCCCCAGCATTTT. It yields the protein CASSEVRTASNQPQHF.

The chain combines TRBV5-4 with TRBJ1-6, with D uncertain. The CDR3 extends over 18 amino acids. Trimming shortened V by 0 bases and J by 3 bases, and 16 bases separated the two germline ends. CDR1 SGHNT and CDR2 YYREEE come from the germline V gene (reference sequence). DNA for the CDR3: TGTGCCAGCAGCTTGGCGCCTGTATCGGACGGCTATAATTCACCCCTCCACTTT. It codes for CASSLAPVSDGYNSPLHF.

This clone was observed a handful of times. The chain employs TRBV15 and TRBJ2-3, with TRBD2 matching over 7 bases. V shed 0 bases and J 10 bases; nucleotides not matched to a gene: 16. Germline CDR1 and CDR2: LNHNV and YYDKDF (reference sequence). The CDR3 is made up of 17 amino acids. CDR3 sequence (DNA): TGTGCCACCAGCAGAGATCTGGCTAGCGGCCATCGTAGTGCGCAGTATTTT. Protein product: CATSRDLASGHRSAQYF.

This rearrangement joins TRBV5-4 to TRBJ1-2, with 10 bases lining up with TRBD1. The CDR3 has 13 amino acids. The ends lost 4 bases at V and 8 bases at J; junction bases unmatched: 5. Per germline, CDR1 SGHNT and CDR2 YYREEE (reference sequence). As DNA, the CDR3 is TGTGCCAGCAGCCCAGGGACAGGGGTCGGCTACACCTTC. Protein product: CASSPGTGVGYTF.